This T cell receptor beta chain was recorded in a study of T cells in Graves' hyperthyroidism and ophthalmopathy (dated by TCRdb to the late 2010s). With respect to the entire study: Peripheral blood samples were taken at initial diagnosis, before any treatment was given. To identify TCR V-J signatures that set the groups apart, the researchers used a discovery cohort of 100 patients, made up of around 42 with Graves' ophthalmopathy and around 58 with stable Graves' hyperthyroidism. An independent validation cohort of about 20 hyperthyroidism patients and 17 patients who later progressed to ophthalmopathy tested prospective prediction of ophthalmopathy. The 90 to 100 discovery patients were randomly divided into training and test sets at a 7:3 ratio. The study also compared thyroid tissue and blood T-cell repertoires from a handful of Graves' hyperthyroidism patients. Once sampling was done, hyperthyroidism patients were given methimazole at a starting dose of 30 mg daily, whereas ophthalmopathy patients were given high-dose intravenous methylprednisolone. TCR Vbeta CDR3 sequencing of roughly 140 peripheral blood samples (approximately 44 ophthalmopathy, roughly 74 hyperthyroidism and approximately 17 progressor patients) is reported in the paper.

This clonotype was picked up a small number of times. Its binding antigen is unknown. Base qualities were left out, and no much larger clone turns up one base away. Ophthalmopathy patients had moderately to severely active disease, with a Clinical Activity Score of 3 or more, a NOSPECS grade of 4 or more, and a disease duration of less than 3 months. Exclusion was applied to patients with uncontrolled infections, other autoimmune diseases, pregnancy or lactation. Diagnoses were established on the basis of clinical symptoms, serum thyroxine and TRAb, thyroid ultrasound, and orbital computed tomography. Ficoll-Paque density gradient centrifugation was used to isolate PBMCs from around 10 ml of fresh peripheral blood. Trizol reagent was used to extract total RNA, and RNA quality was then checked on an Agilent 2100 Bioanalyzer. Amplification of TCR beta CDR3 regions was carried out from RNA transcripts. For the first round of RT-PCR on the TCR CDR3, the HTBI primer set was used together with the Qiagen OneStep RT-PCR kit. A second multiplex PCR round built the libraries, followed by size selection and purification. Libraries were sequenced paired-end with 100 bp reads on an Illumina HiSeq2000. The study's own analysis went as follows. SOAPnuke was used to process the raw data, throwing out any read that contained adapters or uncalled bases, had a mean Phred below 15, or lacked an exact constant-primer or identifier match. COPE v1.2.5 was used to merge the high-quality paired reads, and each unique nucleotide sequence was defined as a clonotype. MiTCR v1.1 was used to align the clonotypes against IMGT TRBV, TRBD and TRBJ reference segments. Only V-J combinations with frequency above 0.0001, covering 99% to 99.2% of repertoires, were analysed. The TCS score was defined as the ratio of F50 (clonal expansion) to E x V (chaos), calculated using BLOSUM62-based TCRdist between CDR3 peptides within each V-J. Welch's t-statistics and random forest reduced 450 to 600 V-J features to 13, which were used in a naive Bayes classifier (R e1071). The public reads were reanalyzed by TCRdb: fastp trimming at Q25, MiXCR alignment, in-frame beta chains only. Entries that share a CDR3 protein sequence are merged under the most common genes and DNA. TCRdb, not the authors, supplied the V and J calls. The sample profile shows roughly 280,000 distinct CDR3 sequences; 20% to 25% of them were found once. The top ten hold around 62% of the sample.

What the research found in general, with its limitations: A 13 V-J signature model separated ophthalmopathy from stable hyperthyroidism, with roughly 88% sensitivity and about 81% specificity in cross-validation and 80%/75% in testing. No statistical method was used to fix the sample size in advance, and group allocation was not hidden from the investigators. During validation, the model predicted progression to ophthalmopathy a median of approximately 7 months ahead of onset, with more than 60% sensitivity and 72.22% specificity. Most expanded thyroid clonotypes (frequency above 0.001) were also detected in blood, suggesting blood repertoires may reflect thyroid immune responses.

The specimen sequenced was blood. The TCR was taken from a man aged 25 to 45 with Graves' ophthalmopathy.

At the DNA level, the sequence is TGTGCCAGCAGCTTCGGGGAGGGTCAGTACTTC. This yields the protein CASSFGEGQYF. Recombination joined TRBV7-2 with TRBJ2-5; TRBD2 lines up with 7 middle nucleotides. Reading from cysteine to phenylalanine, the CDR3 counts 11 amino acids. The retained sequence is limited to the CDR3, 33 bases, with the frame set at the first base. V is cut back by 3 bases and J by 11 bases, with 3 bases in the junction unmatched. From a lookup of the germline V gene, CDR1 and CDR2 are SGHTA and FQGNSA. Where the CDR3 stops, the reference TRBV7-2 and TRBJ2-5 genes take over; the full variable domain is GAGVSQSPSNKVTEKGKDVELRCDPISGHTALYWYRQSLGQGLEFLIYFQGNSAPDKSGLPSDRFSAERTGGSVSTLTIQRTQQEDSAVYLCASSFGEGQYFGPGTRLLVL.